This T cell receptor beta chain was obtained from a study of shared clonotypes between healthy human individuals. The germline CDR1 and CDR2 sequences are SNHLY and FYNNEI. The ends were cut back, 7 bases at V and 8 bases at J, with 17 bases in the middle. CDR3 length: 13 residues. Clones were read by immunoSEQ multiplex PCR, and TCRdb kept only the in-frame ones, dropping some. The sample has hundreds of thousands of clones; around 97% are singletons. This clone was seen only once. V is TRBV2 and J is TRBJ1-2; TRBD1 is a possible D gene (6 bases). The sequence was collected from a woman aged 25 to 39 in good health. Sequenced material: naive CD4+ T cells sorted from blood. Indicated subset: CD45RA+ positively selected. The CDR3 DNA sequence: TGTGCCAGCAATAATAGGGGGGGCCGCGGCTACACCTTC. Amino acids: CASNNRGGRGYTF.